A single sample gave rise to the 2 T cell receptor beta chains below, sequenced in a study of tumor and adjacent non-tumor tissue in lung cancer. The library came from three nested PCR rounds adapted from ARM-PCR protocols. Each CDR3 protein gets one entry after TCRdb re-called the multiplex PCR reads with MiXCR. This repertoire shows 85,000 or so distinct CDR3 sequences, 76% found once; its top ten account for 21%. The template was RNA from unsorted bulk tissue. This non-tumor lung sample came from over 3 cm beyond the tumor edge. Sequenced sample: distant non-tumor lung tissue. The origin of the receptors is a woman aged 45-60 years with non-small cell lung cancer.

In this sample, this clonotype turned up a few times. The genes are TRBV11-1 and TRBJ2-1; the match to TRBD2 covers 9 bases. The V and J ends lost 5 bases and 10 bases, in that order; junction bases with no gene match: 15. The CDR3 contains 16 residues. Germline V lookup: CDR1 SGHAT, CDR2 FQDESV (reference sequence). CDR3 residues: CASSPRGASGIGEQFF. CDR3 nucleotide sequence: TGTGCCAGCAGCCCACGCGGGGCTAGCGGGATTGGCGAGCAGTTCTTC.

The V and J genes are TRBV15 and TRBJ2-7; 8 bases match TRBD1. This CDR3 has 15 residues. The trim removed 0 bases at V and 4 bases at J, leaving 5 bases unmatched. Germline CDR1 is LNHNV and CDR2 is YYDKDF (reference sequence). The CDR3 is CATSRDRGPQYEQYF. The DNA of the CDR3 is TGTGCCACCAGCAGAGACAGGGGGCCGCAATACGAGCAGTACTTC.